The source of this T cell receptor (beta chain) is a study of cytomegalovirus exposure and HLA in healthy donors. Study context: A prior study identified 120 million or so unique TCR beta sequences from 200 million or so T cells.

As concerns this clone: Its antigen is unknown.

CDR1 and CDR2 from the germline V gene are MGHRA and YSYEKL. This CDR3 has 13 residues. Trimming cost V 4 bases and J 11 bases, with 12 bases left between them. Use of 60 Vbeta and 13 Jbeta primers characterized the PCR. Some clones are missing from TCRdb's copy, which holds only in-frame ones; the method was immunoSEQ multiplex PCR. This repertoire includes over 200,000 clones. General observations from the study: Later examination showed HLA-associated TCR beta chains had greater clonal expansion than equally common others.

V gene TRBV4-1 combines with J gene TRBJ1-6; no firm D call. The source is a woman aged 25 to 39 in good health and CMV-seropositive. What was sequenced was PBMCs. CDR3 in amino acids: CASSLEASPPLHF. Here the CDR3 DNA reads TGCGCCAGCAGCCTAGAGGCCTCCCCACCCCTCCACTTT.